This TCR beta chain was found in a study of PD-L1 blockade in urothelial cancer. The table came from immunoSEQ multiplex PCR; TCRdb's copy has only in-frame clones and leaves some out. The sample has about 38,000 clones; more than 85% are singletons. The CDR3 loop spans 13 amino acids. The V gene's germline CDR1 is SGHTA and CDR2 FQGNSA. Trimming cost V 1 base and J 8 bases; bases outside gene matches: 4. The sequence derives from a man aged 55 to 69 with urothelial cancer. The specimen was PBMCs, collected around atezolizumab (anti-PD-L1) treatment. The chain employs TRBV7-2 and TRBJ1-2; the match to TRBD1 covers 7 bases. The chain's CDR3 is CASSLEGARGYTF. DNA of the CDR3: TGTGCCAGCAGCTTAGAGGGGGCGCGGGGCTACACCTTC.